Reported below is one T cell receptor beta chain. Its antigen is not known. With 2 bases removed from V and 0 bases from J, the gap between germline ends came to 8 bases. CDR1 and CDR2 (germline): SGHAT, FQNNGV. The CDR3 is 14 residues long. This specimen comes from a study of cytomegalovirus exposure and HLA in healthy donors. Study overall: Within the Caucasian-associated ancestry cluster were roughly 82% of the 398 genotyped donors.

Both 60 Vbeta primers and 13 Jbeta primers went into the PCR. Measured with immunoSEQ multiplex PCR; TCRdb has only the in-frame clones, and not every one. The sample gives about 140,000 clones, 82% of which show up once; approximately 1.5% is in the top ten. Regarding the study as a whole: The study labeled about 160 TCR beta chains cytomegalovirus-associated.

The rearrangement uses TRBV11-2 and TRBJ2-7; D not resolved. The specimen sequenced was PBMCs. The TCR comes from a man aged 25 to 40 in good health and CMV-seropositive. CDR3 coding DNA: TGTGCCAGCAGCTTAAGCGCCCACTCCTACGAGCAGTACTTC. Translation gives CASSLSAHSYEQYF.